Listed here are 2 T cell receptor beta chains from one sample, sequenced in a study of T-cell reconstitution after alpha-beta-depleted transplantation in children. Preparation of the TCRbeta library used unique molecular identifiers. TCRdb recomputed calls from the PCR reads with MiXCR, one row per CDR3 protein. The repertoire holds some 290,000 distinct CDR3 sequences, with approximately 23% as singletons. The material sequenced was PBMCs, mostly from graft donor cells, taken 180 days after TCRalphabeta/CD19-depleted stem cell transplant. Every receptor here comes from a male patient younger than 18 who had a stem cell transplant for acute lymphoblastic leukemia, so the T cells may come from the graft donor.

The table lists this clonotype with a few counts. The rearrangement uses TRBV20-1 and TRBJ2-5; 7 nucleotides align to TRBD2. Trimming took 5 bases from V and 0 from J; bases not matched to a gene: 9. Germline lookup yields CDR1 DFQATT and CDR2 SNEGSKA (reference sequence). This CDR3 contains 15 residues. The CDR3 sequence: CSAYGRDYHQETQYF. In DNA, the CDR3 is TGCAGTGCTTATGGCCGGGACTACCACCAAGAGACCCAGTACTTC.

This clonotype was observed a handful of times. This chain's CDR3 is CATSSELAGARNEQFF. CDR3 DNA: TGTGCCACCAGCAGTGAATTAGCGGGAGCTCGAAATGAGCAGTTCTTC. The chain is built from TRBV15 and TRBJ2-1, with TRBD2 identical over 9 bases. The CDR3 sequence is 16 residues long. V lost 3 bases to trimming and J lost 7 bases; unmatched junction nucleotides: 10. Germline lookup yields CDR1 LNHNV and CDR2 YYDKDF (reference sequence).